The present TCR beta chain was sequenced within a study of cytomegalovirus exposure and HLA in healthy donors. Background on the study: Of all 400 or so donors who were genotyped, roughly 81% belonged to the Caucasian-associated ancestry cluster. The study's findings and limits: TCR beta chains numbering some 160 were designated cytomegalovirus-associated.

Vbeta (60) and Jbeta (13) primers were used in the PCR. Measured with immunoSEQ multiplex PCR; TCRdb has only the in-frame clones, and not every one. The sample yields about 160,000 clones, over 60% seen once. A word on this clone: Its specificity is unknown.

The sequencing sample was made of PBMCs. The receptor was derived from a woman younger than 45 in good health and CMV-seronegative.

CDR3 DNA sequence: TGTGCCAGTAGTACCCCGGGACTAGCGGGAGGGCCGTACCACAATGAGCAGTTCTTC. Residues: CASSTPGLAGGPYHNEQFF. This rearrangement joins TRBV19 to TRBJ2-1; 16 positions agree with TRBD2. The CDR3 runs to 19 residues. Losses at the gene ends were 4 bases for V and 5 bases for J; bases not matched to a gene: 11. Per germline, CDR1 LNHDA and CDR2 SQIVND (reference sequence).